These T cell receptor beta chains were read from a single sample in a study of blood T cell repertoires in COVID-19. Profiling relied on immunoSEQ multiplex PCR, and the TCRdb table lists in-frame clones only, not all of them. The sample contains roughly 21,000 clones, 86% of which appear only once. Material for sequencing was peripheral blood. These receptors all come from an elderly woman with active or convalescent COVID-19. The CDR3 runs from the conserved cysteine through the conserved F or W. A D gene is named only where the DNA matches it firmly. Some rows have no size entry. The others give once, few or many, or a class for an expanded clone.

v_call	cdr3_length	j_call	d_call	clone_size	cdr3_nt	cdr3_aa
TRBV3-1/TRBV3-2	15	TRBJ2-1	TRBD2	-	TGTGCCAGCAGCCCCTGGACTAGCTCCTACAATGAGCAGTTCTTC	CASSPWTSSYNEQFF
TRBV29-1	16	TRBJ1-2	-	-	TGCAGCGTTGAAGCGCCCAGGGGAGAACCTAACTATGGCTACACCTTC	CSVEAPRGEPNYGYTF
TRBV10-3	19	TRBJ2-1	TRBD2	-	TGTGCCATCAGTTCCCCGACTAGCGGGGGTTCCAGCTCCTACAATGAGCAGTTCTTC	CAISSPTSGGSSSYNEQFF
TRBV6-5	15	TRBJ1-1	-	-	TGTGCCAGCAGACTTACCGGAGGGCAGAACACTGAAGCTTTCTTT	CASRLTGGQNTEAFF
TRBV10-3	16	TRBJ1-1	-	-	TGTGCCATCTCCGATAAGGGGAGGGGGATGAACACTGAAGCTTTCTTT	CAISDKGRGMNTEAFF
TRBV18	15	TRBJ1-1	-	once	TGTGCCAGCTCAATCACACAGAGGGAGAACACTGAAGCTTTCTTT	CASSITQRENTEAFF
TRBV29-1	16	TRBJ1-2	TRBD1	-	TGCAGCGTTCAGAGGACGGGACAGGGGGCCTTCTATGGCTACACCTTC	CSVQRTGQGAFYGYTF
TRBV28	15	TRBJ1-2	TRBD1	-	TGTGCCAGCATGTCCGCCGGTCAGGGGGGCTATGGCTACACCTTC	CASMSAGQGGYGYTF
TRBV6-1	14	TRBJ1-2	TRBD1	-	TGTGCCAGCAGTGAAGGGACAGGGGTTTTTGGCTACACCTTC	CASSEGTGVFGYTF
TRBV12-3/TRBV12-4	10	TRBJ1-2	-	-	TGTGCCAGCATCAGCGGGGGCTACACCTTC	CASISGGYTF
TRBV10-3	16	TRBJ2-2	TRBD1	-	TGTGCCATCACTCGGACAGGGGGCGCGGGCACCGGGGAGCTGTTTTTT	CAITRTGGAGTGELFF
TRBV4-2	15	TRBJ2-5	-	once	TGTGCCAGCAGCCAAGTTTTGGCCCAGAAAGAGACCCAGTACTTC	CASSQVLAQKETQYF
TRBV6-5	13	TRBJ2-3	-	-	TGTGCCAGCCAGTTGGTGGTGGCAGATACGCAGTATTTT	CASQLVVADTQYF
TRBV7-9	13	TRBJ2-5	TRBD1	once	TGTGCCAGCAGCTTGAGGGGGCGAGAGACCCAGTACTTC	CASSLRGRETQYF
TRBV28	13	TRBJ1-1	-	-	TGTGCCAGCAGCCCAGGGTTGAACACTGAAGCTTTCTTT	CASSPGLNTEAFF
TRBV24-1	15	TRBJ1-5	-	-	TGTGCCACCAGTGATTCGGGGAGGCTCAATCAGCCCCAGCATTTT	CATSDSGRLNQPQHF
TRBV4-1	16	TRBJ2-2	TRBD1	-	TGCGCCAGCAGCCCCTATCGACAGGGGCGGACCGGGGAGCTGTTTTTT	CASSPYRQGRTGELFF
TRBV7-2	15	TRBJ1-6	TRBD1	-	TGTGCCAGCAGCTTAGAGAGGGGGCCTAATTCACCCCTCCACTTT	CASSLERGPNSPLHF
TRBV6-5	15	TRBJ2-1	TRBD1	-	TGTGCCAGCAGGCGGACGGGACAGGCGTCGGATGAGCAGTTCTTC	CASRRTGQASDEQFF
TRBV28	17	TRBJ2-1	TRBD1	once	TGTGCCAGCAGCAAACAGGGGGGACCCAGGTCCTACAATGAGCAGTTCTTC	CASSKQGGPRSYNEQFF
TRBV2	16	TRBJ2-1	TRBD2	-	TGTGCCAGCAGTGAAATGGTGGCTAGCGGCTACAATGAGCAGTTCTTC	CASSEMVASGYNEQFF
TRBV14	17	TRBJ2-2	-	-	TGTGCCAGCAGCCATATTTGGGGAGGTTCGAACACCGGGGAGCTGTTTTTT	CASSHIWGGSNTGELFF
TRBV18	14	TRBJ2-5	-	-	TGTGCCAGCACGGCATTTAGCGACCAAGAGACCCAGTACTTC	CASTAFSDQETQYF
TRBV6-1	17	TRBJ2-3	-	-	TGTGCCAGCAGTGAAGCGAAGGGAGCGCGAGGCACAGATACGCAGTATTTT	CASSEAKGARGTDTQYF
TRBV9	17	TRBJ1-2	-	-	TGTGCCAGCAGCCCCAGTTCGGATAGGCAGGGAATTAATGGCTACACCTTC	CASSPSSDRQGINGYTF
TRBV5-1	14	TRBJ2-1	TRBD1	-	TGCGCCAGCAGCTTGGGGACAGGGGCGTTGAGGCAGTTCTTC	CASSLGTGALRQFF
TRBV11-2	12	TRBJ1-2	TRBD1	-	TGTGCCAGCAGCGGGACAGGGCTTGGCTACACCTTC	CASSGTGLGYTF
TRBV7-3	17	TRBJ2-4	-	-	TGTGCCAGCAGCTTATGGTGGGCGCATCTGTCCAAAAACATTCAGTACTTC	CASSLWWAHLSKNIQYF
TRBV19	15	TRBJ1-5	TRBD1	-	TGTGCCAGTAGTATCCCCGGGACAGGGGCTCAGCCCCAGCATTTT	CASSIPGTGAQPQHF
TRBV4-1	17	TRBJ2-5	TRBD2	-	TGCGCCAGCAGCCACCGGACTAGCGGGGGGGCCCGAGAGACCCAGTACTTC	CASSHRTSGGARETQYF
TRBV10-3	15	TRBJ1-6	-	-	TGTGCCATCAGTGTTGGCAGGGAACGGACATCAACCCTCCACTTT	CAISVGRERTSTLHF
TRBV5-5	15	TRBJ2-7	-	few	TGTGCCAGCAGCTTGGAACTGGAGAGACCTACGAAGCAGTACTTC	CASSLELERPTKQYF
TRBV19	14	TRBJ2-7	TRBD2	-	TGTGCCAGTAGCCCGACTAGCGGGAGGACCTCTTGGAGCTTC	CASSPTSGRTSWSF
TRBV9	14	TRBJ2-7	-	once	TGTGCCAGCAGCGGGGTTCCGGAGTCCTACGAGCAGTACTTC	CASSGVPESYEQYF
TRBV6-5	14	TRBJ2-4	TRBD1	-	TGTGCCAGCAGTTACGCAGAGGGGGCGGGCATTCAGTACTTC	CASSYAEGAGIQYF
TRBV7-9	17	TRBJ2-7	-	-	TGTGCCAGCAGCCTAAGCCCATACAGGGCTCCCTCCTACGAGCAGTACTTC	CASSLSPYRAPSYEQYF
TRBV5-1	15	TRBJ2-5	TRBD1	-	TGCGCCAGCAGCTTAGGGGACAGGGGTCGGGAGACCCAGTACTTC	CASSLGDRGRETQYF
TRBV28	15	TRBJ1-1	-	-	TGTGCCAGCAGTATTTCGAGCGCAGCGAACACTGAAGCTTTCTTT	CASSISSAANTEAFF
TRBV5-4	14	TRBJ2-7	TRBD1	-	TGTGCCAGCAGCCACCGGGACAGCCCCTACGAGCAGTACTTC	CASSHRDSPYEQYF
TRBV5-1	14	TRBJ2-1	TRBD2	few	TGCGCCAGCAGCCCCCGGGACTACAAAAATGAGCAGTTCTTC	CASSPRDYKNEQFF